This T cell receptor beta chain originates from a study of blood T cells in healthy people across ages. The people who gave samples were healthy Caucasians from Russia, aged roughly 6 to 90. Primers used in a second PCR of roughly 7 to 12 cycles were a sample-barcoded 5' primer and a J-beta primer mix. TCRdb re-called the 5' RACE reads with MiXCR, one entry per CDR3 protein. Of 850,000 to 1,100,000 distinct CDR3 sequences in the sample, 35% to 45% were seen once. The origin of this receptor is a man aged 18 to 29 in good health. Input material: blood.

CDR3 amino acids: CASSQRLADEQFF. The CDR3, as DNA: TGCGCCAGCAGCCAGAGACTAGCTGATGAGCAGTTCTTC. The chain carries TRBV4-1 and TRBJ2-1; the match to TRBD2 covers 7 bases. The CDR3 is 13 residues long. Germline CDR1 MGHRA, CDR2 YSYEKL. With V trimmed by 3 bases and J by 8 bases, 4 bases remained unmatched.